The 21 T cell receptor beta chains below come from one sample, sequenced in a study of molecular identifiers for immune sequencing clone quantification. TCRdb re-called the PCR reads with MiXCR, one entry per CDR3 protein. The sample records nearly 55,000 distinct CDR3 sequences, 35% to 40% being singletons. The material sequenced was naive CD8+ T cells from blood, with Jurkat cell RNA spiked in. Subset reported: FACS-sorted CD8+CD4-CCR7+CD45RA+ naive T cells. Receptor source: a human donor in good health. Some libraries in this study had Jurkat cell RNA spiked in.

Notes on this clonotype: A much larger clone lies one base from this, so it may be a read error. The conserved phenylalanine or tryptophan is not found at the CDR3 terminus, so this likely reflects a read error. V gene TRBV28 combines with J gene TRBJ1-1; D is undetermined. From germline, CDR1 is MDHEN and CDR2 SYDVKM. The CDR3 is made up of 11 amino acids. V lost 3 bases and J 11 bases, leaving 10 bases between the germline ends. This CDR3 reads CASSFTKGAFL. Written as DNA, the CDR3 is TGTGCCAGCAGTTTCACTAAAGGGGCTTTCCTT.

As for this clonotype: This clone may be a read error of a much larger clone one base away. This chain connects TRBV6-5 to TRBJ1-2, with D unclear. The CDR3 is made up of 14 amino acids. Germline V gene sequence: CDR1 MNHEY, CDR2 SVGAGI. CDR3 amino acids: CASSSGGQDYGYAF. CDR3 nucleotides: TGTGCCAGCAGTTCTGGTGGGCAGGACTATGGCTACGCCTTC.

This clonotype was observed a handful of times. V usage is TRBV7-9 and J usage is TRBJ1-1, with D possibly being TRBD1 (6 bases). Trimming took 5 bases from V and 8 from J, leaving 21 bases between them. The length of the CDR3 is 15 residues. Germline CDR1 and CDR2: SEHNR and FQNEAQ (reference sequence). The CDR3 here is CASSPRLTGGGEAFF. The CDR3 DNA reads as TGTGCCAGCAGCCCCCGATTGACAGGTGGGGGCGAAGCTTTCTTT.

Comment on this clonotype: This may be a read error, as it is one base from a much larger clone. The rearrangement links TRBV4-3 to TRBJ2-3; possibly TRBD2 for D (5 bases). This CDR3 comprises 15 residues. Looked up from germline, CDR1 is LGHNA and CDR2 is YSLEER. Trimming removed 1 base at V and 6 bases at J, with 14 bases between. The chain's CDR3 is CASSQAWAASDTQYF. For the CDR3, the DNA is TGCGCCAGCAGCCAAGCCTGGGCGGCTAGCGATACGCAGTATTTT.

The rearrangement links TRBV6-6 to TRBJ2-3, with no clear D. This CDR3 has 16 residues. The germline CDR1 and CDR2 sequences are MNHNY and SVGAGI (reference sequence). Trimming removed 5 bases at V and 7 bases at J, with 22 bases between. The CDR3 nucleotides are TGTGCCAGCAGTAACATACCGGGCCCTAGGAGATATACGCAGTATTTT. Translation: CASSNIPGPRRYTQYF.

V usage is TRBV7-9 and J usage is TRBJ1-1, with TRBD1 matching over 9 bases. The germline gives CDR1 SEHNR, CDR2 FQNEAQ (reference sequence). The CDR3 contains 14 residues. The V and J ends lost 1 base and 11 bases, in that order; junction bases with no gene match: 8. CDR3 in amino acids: CASSLEGGDREAFF. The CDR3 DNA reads TGTGCCAGCAGCTTAGAGGGGGGGGACAGGGAGGCTTTCTTT. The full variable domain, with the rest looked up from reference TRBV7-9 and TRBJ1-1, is DTGVSQNPRHKITKRGQNVTFRCDPISEHNRLYWYRQTLGQGPEFLTYFQNEAQLEKSRLLSDRFSAERPKGSFSTLEIQRTEQGDSAMYLCASSLEGGDREAFFGQGTRLTVV.

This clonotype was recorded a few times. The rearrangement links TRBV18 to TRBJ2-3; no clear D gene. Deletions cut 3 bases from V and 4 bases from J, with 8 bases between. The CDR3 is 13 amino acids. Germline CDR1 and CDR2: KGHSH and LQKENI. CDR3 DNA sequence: TGTGCCAGCTCACCCGTAAATGCAGATACGCAGTATTTT. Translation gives CASSPVNADTQYF. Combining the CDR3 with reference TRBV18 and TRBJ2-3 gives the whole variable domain NAGVMQNPRHLVRRRGQEARLRCSPMKGHSHVYWYRQLPEEGLKFMVYLQKENIIDESGMPKERFSAEFPKEGPSILRIQQVVRGDSAAYFCASSPVNADTQYFGPGTRLTVL.

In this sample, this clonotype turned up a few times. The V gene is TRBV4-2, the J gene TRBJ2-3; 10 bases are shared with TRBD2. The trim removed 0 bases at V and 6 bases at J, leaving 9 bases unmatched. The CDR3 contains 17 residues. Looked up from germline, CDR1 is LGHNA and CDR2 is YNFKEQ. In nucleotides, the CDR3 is TGTGCCAGCAGCCAAGAGGTTCTAGCGGGAGTTATGGATACGCAGTATTTT. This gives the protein CASSQEVLAGVMDTQYF.

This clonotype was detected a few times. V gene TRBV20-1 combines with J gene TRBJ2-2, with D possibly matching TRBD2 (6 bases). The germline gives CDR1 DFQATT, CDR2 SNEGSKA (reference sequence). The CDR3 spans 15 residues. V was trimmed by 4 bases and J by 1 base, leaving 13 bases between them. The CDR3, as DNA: TGCAGTGCTAACCCAACTAGCCTGAACACCGGGGAGCTGTTTTTT. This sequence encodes CSANPTSLNTGELFF.

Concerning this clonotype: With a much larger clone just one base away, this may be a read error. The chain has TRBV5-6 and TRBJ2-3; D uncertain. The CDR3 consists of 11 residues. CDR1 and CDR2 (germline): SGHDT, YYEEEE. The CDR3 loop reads CASSFTDAQYF. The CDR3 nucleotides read TGTGCCAGCAGTTTCACAGATGCGCAGTATTTT.

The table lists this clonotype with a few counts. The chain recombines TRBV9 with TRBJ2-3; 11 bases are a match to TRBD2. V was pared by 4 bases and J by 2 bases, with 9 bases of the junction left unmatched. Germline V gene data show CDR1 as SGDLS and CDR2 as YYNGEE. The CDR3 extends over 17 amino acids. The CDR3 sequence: CASSPGSGRVYTDTQYF. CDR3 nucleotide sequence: TGTGCCAGCAGCCCTGGTAGCGGGAGGGTTTACACAGATACGCAGTATTTT.

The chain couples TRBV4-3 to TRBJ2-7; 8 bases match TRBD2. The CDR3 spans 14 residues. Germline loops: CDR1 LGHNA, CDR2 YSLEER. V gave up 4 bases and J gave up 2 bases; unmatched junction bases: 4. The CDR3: CASSRTSSPYEQYF. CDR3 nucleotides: TGCGCCAGCAGCCGGACTAGCTCCCCCTACGAGCAGTACTTC.

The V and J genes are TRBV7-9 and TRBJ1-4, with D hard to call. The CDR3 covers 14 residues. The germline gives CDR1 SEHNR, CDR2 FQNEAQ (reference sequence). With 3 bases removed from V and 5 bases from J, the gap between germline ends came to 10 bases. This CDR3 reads CASSLGIGNEKLFF. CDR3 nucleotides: TGTGCCAGCAGCTTGGGTATCGGCAATGAAAAACTGTTTTTT.

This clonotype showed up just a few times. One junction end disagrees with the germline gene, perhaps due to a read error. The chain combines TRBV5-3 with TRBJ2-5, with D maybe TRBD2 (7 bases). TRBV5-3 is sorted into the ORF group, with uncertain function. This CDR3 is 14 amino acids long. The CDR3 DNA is TGTGCCAGCAGCTTGTTCGGGGGGCAGGAGACCCAGTACTTC. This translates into CASSLFGGQETQYF.

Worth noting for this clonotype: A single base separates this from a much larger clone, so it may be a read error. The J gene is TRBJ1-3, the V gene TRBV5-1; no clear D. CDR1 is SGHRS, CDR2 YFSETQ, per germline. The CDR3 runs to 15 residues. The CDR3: CASSPDGFSGITIYF. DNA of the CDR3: TGCGCCAGCAGCCCGGACGGTTTCTCTGGAATCACCATATATTTT.

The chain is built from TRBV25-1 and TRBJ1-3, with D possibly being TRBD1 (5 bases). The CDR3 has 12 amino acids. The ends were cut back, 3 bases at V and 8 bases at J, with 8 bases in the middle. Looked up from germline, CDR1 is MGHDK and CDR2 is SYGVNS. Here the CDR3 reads CASSDRAHTIYF. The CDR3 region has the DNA TGTGCCAGCAGTGACAGGGCTCACACCATATATTTT.

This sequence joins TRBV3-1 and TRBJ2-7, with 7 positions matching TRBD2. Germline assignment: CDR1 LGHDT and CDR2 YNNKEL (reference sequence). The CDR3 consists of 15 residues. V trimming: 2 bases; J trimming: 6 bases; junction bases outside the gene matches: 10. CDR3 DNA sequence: TGTGCCAGCAGCCAATGGGCGGGAGAGGGCTTCGAGCAGTACTTC. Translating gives CASSQWAGEGFEQYF.

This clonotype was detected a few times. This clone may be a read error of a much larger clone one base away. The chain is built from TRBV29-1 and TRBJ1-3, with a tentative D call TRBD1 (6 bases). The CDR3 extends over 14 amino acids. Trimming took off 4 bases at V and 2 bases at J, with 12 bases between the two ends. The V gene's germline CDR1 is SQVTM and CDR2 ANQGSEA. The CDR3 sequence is CSVAGGSTGNTIYF. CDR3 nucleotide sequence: TGCAGCGTTGCCGGGGGCAGCACTGGAAACACCATATATTTT.

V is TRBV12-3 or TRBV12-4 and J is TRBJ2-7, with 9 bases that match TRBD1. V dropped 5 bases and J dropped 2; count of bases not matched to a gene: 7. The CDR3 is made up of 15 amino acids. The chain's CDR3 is CASSVRDRATYEQYF. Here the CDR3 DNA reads TGTGCCAGCAGTGTCCGGGACAGGGCTACCTACGAGCAGTACTTC.

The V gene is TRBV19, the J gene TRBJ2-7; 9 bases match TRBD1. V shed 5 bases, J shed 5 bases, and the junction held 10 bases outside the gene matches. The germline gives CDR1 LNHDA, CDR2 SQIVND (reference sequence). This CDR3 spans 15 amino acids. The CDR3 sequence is CASSLTGGKLNEQYF. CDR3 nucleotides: TGTGCCAGTAGTCTGACAGGGGGAAAGTTAAACGAGCAGTACTTC.

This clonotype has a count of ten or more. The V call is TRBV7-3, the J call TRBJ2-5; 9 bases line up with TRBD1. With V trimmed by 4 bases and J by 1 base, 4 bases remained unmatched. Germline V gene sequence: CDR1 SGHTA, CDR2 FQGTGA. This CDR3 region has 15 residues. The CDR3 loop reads CASSSTGGLQETQYF. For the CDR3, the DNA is TGTGCCAGCAGCTCCACAGGGGGCCTCCAAGAGACCCAGTACTTC.